This T cell receptor (beta chain) stems from a study of T cells in Graves' hyperthyroidism and ophthalmopathy. About the study: At the time of initial diagnosis and before any treatment, peripheral blood was collected.

TCR beta CDR3 regions were amplified from RNA. The HTBI set primed first-round TCR CDR3 RT-PCR. TCRdb itself ran the multiplex PCR reads through MiXCR, one entry per CDR3 protein. The table has some 370,000 distinct CDR3 sequences, about 15% seen once; the top ten hold around a third. The germline V and J ends were trimmed by 0 bases and 4 bases, with 15 bases remaining between them. Germline values: CDR1 KGHSH, CDR2 LQKENI. The CDR3 is made up of 16 amino acids. The sample consisted of blood. The clonotype comes from a woman younger than 45 with Graves' hyperthyroidism that later progressed to Graves' ophthalmopathy. V usage is TRBV18 and J usage is TRBJ2-5; D uncertain. CDR3 region: CASSPPSLVQPETQYF. CDR3 nucleotide sequence: TGTGCCAGCTCACCACCTTCGCTAGTGCAGCCAGAGACCCAGTACTTC.